The 9 T cell receptor beta chains given below trace back to one sample, sequenced in a study of cytomegalovirus exposure and HLA in healthy donors. The PCR had 60 Vbeta and 13 Jbeta primers. Data came from immunoSEQ multiplex PCR; TCRdb stores just in-frame clones and leaves some out. This sample yields 150,000 to 200,000 clones, of which about 90% are seen a single time; roughly 0.23% belongs to the top ten. The sequenced material came from PBMCs. These receptors were taken from a girl in the first two years of life in good health and CMV-seronegative.

This chain links TRBV2 with TRBJ2-7; 12 bases match TRBD2. The CDR3 runs to 16 residues. Per the germline V gene, CDR1 is SNHLY and CDR2 is FYNNEI. Trimming cost V 6 bases and J 3 bases; bases outside gene matches: 9. This chain's CDR3 is CASREASGRAYYEQYF. CDR3 nucleotides: TGTGCCAGCAGAGAGGCTAGCGGGAGGGCCTACTACGAGCAGTACTTC.

The chain carries TRBV7-9 and TRBJ2-3; 9 bases match TRBD2. Germline-derived CDR1 and CDR2 are SEHNR and FQNEAQ (reference sequence). Trimming took 4 bases from V and 0 from J; bases not matched to a gene: 14. The CDR3 extends over 19 amino acids. CDR3 nucleotide sequence: TGTGCCAGCAGCTCCCCCGTCTGGCGGGAGGGCCAAAGCACAGATACGCAGTATTTT. Translating gives CASSSPVWREGQSTDTQYF. The full variable domain, completed using reference TRBV7-9 and TRBJ2-3, is DTGVSQNPRHKITKRGQNVTFRCDPISEHNRLYWYRQTLGQGPEFLTYFQNEAQLEKSRLLSDRFSAERPKGSFSTLEIQRTEQGDSAMYLCASSSPVWREGQSTDTQYFGPGTRLTVL.

V is TRBV7-3 and J is TRBJ2-1; TRBD2 matches at 8 bases. Looked up from germline, CDR1 is SGHTA and CDR2 is FQGTGA. J lost 5 bases, V lost 5 bases, and 14 bases had no gene match. The CDR3 runs 17 residues. CDR3 DNA sequence: TGTGCCAGCAGCCTCTACGCATTAGCGGGACTCAACAATGAGCAGTTCTTC. This encodes CASSLYALAGLNNEQFF. The entire variable domain, with the rest obtained from reference TRBV7-3 and TRBJ2-1, is as follows: GAGVSQTPSNKVTEKGKYVELRCDPISGHTALYWYRQSLGQGPEFLIYFQGTGAADDSGLPNDRFFAVRPEGSVSTLKIQRTERGDSAVYLCASSLYALAGLNNEQFFGPGTRLTVL.

Only one count was recorded for this clone. The chain recombines TRBV27 with TRBJ2-7, with D uncertain. From germline, CDR1 is MNHEY and CDR2 SMNVEV (reference sequence). V dropped 2 bases and J dropped 5 bases, with 10 bases sitting between them. CDR3 length equals 13 residues. As DNA, the CDR3 is TGTGCCAGCAGTTTAGTCCCCTTTCACGAGCAGTACTTC. The encoded protein is CASSLVPFHEQYF.

V gene TRBV4-2 combines with J gene TRBJ2-5; 10 positions match TRBD2. Trimming at V came to 0 bases and at J to 5 bases, leaving 3 bases not matched to a gene. The CDR3 is 15 amino acids. The germline V gene has CDR1 LGHNA and CDR2 YNFKEQ. CDR3 sequence: CASSQEGLAFETQYF. DNA of the CDR3: TGTGCCAGCAGCCAAGAGGGACTAGCGTTCGAGACCCAGTACTTC.

CDR3 sequence: CASSPSGGAYNEQFF. DNA for the CDR3: TGTGCCAGCAGCCCTAGCGGGGGGGCCTACAATGAGCAGTTCTTC. The chain employs TRBV5-6 and TRBJ2-1, with 12 bases lining up with TRBD2. The CDR3 spans 15 residues. Trimming at V came to 4 bases and at J to 2 bases, leaving 1 base not matched to a gene. Germline V CDR1 and CDR2: SGHDT, YYEEEE.

DNA of the CDR3: TGTGCCAGCAGCCAAGATCCGTTAACTAGCGGGGTCACTAGCACAGATACGCAGTATTTT. It yields the protein CASSQDPLTSGVTSTDTQYF. The chain couples TRBV4-2 to TRBJ2-3; 10 bases are shared with TRBD2. The CDR3 runs to 20 residues. With V trimmed by 0 bases and J by 0 bases, 12 bases remained unmatched. Germline values: CDR1 LGHNA, CDR2 YNFKEQ.

The chain uses TRBV9 and TRBJ2-2; a weak D match, TRBD2 (5 bases). This CDR3 comprises 18 residues. The V gene lost 0 bases and the J gene lost 2 bases, with 17 bases spanning the gap. CDR1 is SGDLS, CDR2 YYNGEE, per germline. The chain's CDR3 is CASSVGLADFPNTGELFF. The CDR3 DNA sequence: TGTGCCAGCAGCGTAGGGCTAGCCGATTTTCCTAACACCGGGGAGCTGTTTTTT.

The chain has TRBV29-1 and TRBJ1-5; D not resolved. V gave up 4 bases and J gave up 3 bases, with 10 bases separating them. The germline V gene has CDR1 SQVTM and CDR2 ANQGSEA. This CDR3 contains 13 residues. CDR3 sequence reads: CSVVFSFNQPQHF. The CDR3 region has the DNA TGCAGCGTTGTGTTCAGTTTCAATCAGCCCCAGCATTTT.